The 26 T cell receptor beta chains below come from one sample, sequenced in a study of cytomegalovirus exposure and HLA in healthy donors. The method was immunoSEQ multiplex PCR; TCRdb's version includes in-frame clones alone and lacks a portion of them. The table records 90,000 to 150,000 clones, about 91% of them present only once. The specimen was PBMCs. Receptor source: a young man in good health and CMV-seronegative.

The chain recombines TRBV7-6 with TRBJ2-7; 7 positions agree with TRBD1. The CDR3 is made up of 13 amino acids. The J segment lost 3 bases and the V segment lost 4 bases, leaving 3 bases of the junction unmatched. Germline assignment: CDR1 SGHVS and CDR2 FNYEAQ. CDR3 sequence: CASSSHRGYEQYF. In DNA form, the CDR3 reads TGTGCCAGCAGCTCCCACAGGGGCTACGAGCAGTACTTC.

The chain is built from TRBV19 and TRBJ2-7; 8 positions agree with TRBD1. The V gene's germline CDR1 is LNHDA and CDR2 SQIVND (reference sequence). The CDR3 loop spans 15 amino acids. V dropped 5 bases and J dropped 0; count of bases not matched to a gene: 6. In DNA form, the CDR3 reads TGTGCCAGTAGTGTCCAGGACAGGGCCTCCTACGAGCAGTACTTC. Protein product: CASSVQDRASYEQYF.

This clone was seen just once. The rearrangement uses TRBV2 and TRBJ2-7; D is unclear. This CDR3 is 14 amino acids long. CDR1 is SNHLY, CDR2 FYNNEI, per germline. The V end was cut by 7 bases, the J end by 0 bases, with 13 bases between. The CDR3 coding sequence is TGTGCCAGCACTTTGGGCCTCAGCTCCTACGAGCAGTACTTC. This sequence encodes CASTLGLSSYEQYF.

This chain uses TRBV30 with TRBJ1-2; TRBD1 might be the D (5 bases). The CDR3 spans 12 residues. CDR1 is GTSNPN, CDR2 SVGIG, per germline (reference sequence). Deletions cut 0 bases from V and 6 bases from J, with 8 bases between. The CDR3 protein is CAWSVSGDGYTF. The CDR3 DNA reads TGTGCCTGGAGTGTATCGGGGGATGGCTACACCTTC.

The chain couples TRBV4-1 to TRBJ2-1; 13 positions match TRBD2. Germline V gives CDR1 MGHRA, CDR2 YSYEKL. This CDR3 region has 18 residues. V gave up 3 bases and J gave up 8 bases; unmatched junction bases: 13. The CDR3 is CASSHATLLAGGKDEQFF. The CDR3 DNA reads as TGCGCCAGCAGCCATGCCACATTACTAGCGGGAGGGAAGGATGAGCAGTTCTTC.

V gene TRBV5-4 combines with J gene TRBJ2-5, with TRBD2 identical over 7 bases. The germline V gene encodes CDR1 SGHNT and CDR2 YYREEE (reference sequence). V gave up 4 bases and J gave up 7 bases; unmatched junction bases: 7. The CDR3 totals 13 residues. For the CDR3, the DNA is TGTGCCAGCAGCAGAGGACTAGGAGGGACCCAGTACTTC. Encoded protein: CASSRGLGGTQYF. Variable domain in full (rest from reference TRBV5-4 and TRBJ2-5): ETGVTQSPTHLIKTRGQQVTLRCSSQSGHNTVSWYQQALGQGPQFIFQYYREEENGRGNFPPRFSGLQFPNYSSELNVNALELDDSALYLCASSRGLGGTQYFGPGTRLLVL.

This rearrangement joins TRBV6-5 to TRBJ1-1; 7 bases are shared with TRBD1. V trimming: 10 bases; J trimming: 0 bases; junction bases outside the gene matches: 11. This CDR3 comprises 15 residues. From germline, CDR1 is MNHEY and CDR2 SVGAGI. The CDR3, as DNA: TGTGCCACCAATTGGGACAGTAGATTGAACACTGAAGCTTTCTTT. Amino acid sequence: CATNWDSRLNTEAFF.

The chain recombines TRBV29-1 with TRBJ2-1; D possibly corresponds to TRBD1 (6 bases). The CDR3 covers 13 residues. Looked up from germline, CDR1 is SQVTM and CDR2 is ANQGSEA. Trimming shortened V by 4 bases and J by 5 bases, and 12 bases separated the two germline ends. In DNA, the CDR3 is TGCAGCGTTGTTATCGGGGACAACAATGAGCAGTTCTTC. It is translated as CSVVIGDNNEQFF.

V usage is TRBV6-1 and J usage is TRBJ2-1; D ambiguous. Per the germline V gene, CDR1 is MNHNS and CDR2 is SASEGT. The CDR3 totals 13 residues. The V gene lost 3 bases and the J gene lost 0 bases, with 3 bases spanning the gap. The DNA for the CDR3 is TGTGCCAGCAGTGACAGCTCCTACAATGAGCAGTTCTTC. Encoded protein: CASSDSSYNEQFF.

This sequence joins TRBV29-1 and TRBJ2-7; TRBD1 agrees at 10 bases. V gave up 3 bases and J gave up 2 bases; unmatched junction bases: 10. This CDR3 contains 16 residues. Germline V lookup: CDR1 SQVTM, CDR2 ANQGSEA. The CDR3 bases are TGCAGCGTTGAGACAGGGGGCGCCTATAATACCTACGAGCAGTACTTC. It specifies CSVETGGAYNTYEQYF.

V usage is TRBV29-1 and J usage is TRBJ2-7; D possibly corresponds to TRBD1 (5 bases). CDR1 is SQVTM, CDR2 ANQGSEA, per germline. V gave up 4 bases and J gave up 0 bases, with 13 bases separating them. This CDR3 is built from 14 residues. The CDR3 sequence is CSVVLGVSSYEQYF. Written as DNA, the CDR3 is TGCAGCGTTGTATTAGGGGTGAGCTCCTACGAGCAGTACTTC.

This rearrangement joins TRBV28 to TRBJ1-2; D is unresolved. The CDR3 extends over 12 amino acids. Germline V gives CDR1 MDHEN, CDR2 SYDVKM. Trimming left V 2 bases short and J 4 bases short, with 5 bases between. The CDR3 DNA is TGTGCCAGCAGTTTACTCAGCTATGGCTACACCTTC. Translated: CASSLLSYGYTF.

V gene TRBV27 combines with J gene TRBJ1-1; D gene uncertain. The CDR3 has 16 amino acids. Germline CDR1 is MNHEY and CDR2 is SMNVEV (reference sequence). V dropped 5 bases and J dropped 0 bases, with 16 bases sitting between them. Here the CDR3 reads CASSALSDGVNTEAFF. As DNA, the CDR3 is TGTGCCAGCAGTGCACTCTCGGATGGAGTGAACACTGAAGCTTTCTTT.

The chain employs TRBV4-3 and TRBJ2-3, with D tentatively TRBD2 (5 bases). Germline V gene data show CDR1 as LGHNA and CDR2 as YSLEER. This CDR3 spans 14 amino acids. V was clipped by 5 bases and J by 2 bases, with 11 bases between them. CDR3 in amino acids: CASSSGINTDTQYF. The DNA for the CDR3 is TGCGCCAGCAGCAGCGGAATTAACACAGATACGCAGTATTTT.

The CDR3 coding sequence is TGTGCCAGTAGCTTGGAAGCGGTAAGCTCCTACGAGCAGTACTTC. This gives the protein CASSLEAVSSYEQYF. V gene TRBV19 combines with J gene TRBJ2-7; D perhaps matches TRBD2 (5 bases). Germline lookup yields CDR1 LNHDA and CDR2 SQIVND (reference sequence). V dropped 6 bases and J dropped 0 bases, with 15 bases sitting between them. The CDR3 has 15 residues.

This clone was seen a single time. CDR3 loop: CASSPGLAFYEQYF. The DNA of the CDR3 is TGTGCCAGCAGCCCGGGACTAGCTTTCTACGAGCAGTACTTC. The V call is TRBV27, the J call TRBJ2-7; TRBD2 matches at 9 bases. The CDR3 spans 14 residues. V lost 6 bases to trimming and J lost 3 bases; unmatched junction nucleotides: 6. CDR1 and CDR2 (germline): MNHEY, SMNVEV (reference sequence).

This clone was seen only a few times. CDR3 bases: TGTGCCAGCAGCCTTGTGGGCAGCTCCTACAATGAGCAGTTCTTC. This codes for CASSLVGSSYNEQFF. The chain couples TRBV11-2 to TRBJ2-1, with D unclear. Between the trimmed V and J ends, which lost 5 bases and 0 bases, there was a span of 11 bases. Germline CDR1 reads SGHAT; CDR2 reads FQNNGV. The CDR3 runs to 15 residues.

This clone was counted only a few times. The chain couples TRBV9 to TRBJ1-1, with TRBD1 matching 8 bases. From germline, CDR1 is SGDLS and CDR2 YYNGEE. This CDR3 spans 12 amino acids. J was trimmed by 11 bases and V by 3 bases; bases with no gene match: 6. This CDR3 reads CASSGGQAAAFF. In DNA form, the CDR3 reads TGTGCCAGCAGCGGGGGACAGGCAGCGGCTTTCTTT.

The chain links TRBV19 to TRBJ1-5; D uncertain. Germline loops: CDR1 LNHDA, CDR2 SQIVND (reference sequence). The CDR3 extends over 12 amino acids. The V gene lost 7 bases and the J gene lost 4 bases, with 8 bases spanning the gap. The chain's CDR3 is CASTLGNQPQHF. CDR3 sequence (DNA): TGTGCCAGTACTCTCGGGAATCAGCCCCAGCATTTT.

The rearrangement uses TRBV28 and TRBJ1-6; tentative D call: TRBD1 (5 bases). Germline CDR1 is MDHEN and CDR2 is SYDVKM. V lost 5 bases and J 6 bases, leaving 11 bases between the germline ends. The CDR3 length is 14 residues. For the CDR3, the DNA is TGTGCCAGCAGTCCACAGGTACCTAATTCACCCCTCCACTTT. Its translation is CASSPQVPNSPLHF. The full variable domain, its missing parts supplied by reference TRBV28 and TRBJ1-6, is DVKVTQSSRYLVKRTGEKVFLECVQDMDHENMFWYRQDPGLGLRLIYFSYDVKMKEKGDIPEGYSVSREKKERFSLILESASTNQTSMYLCASSPQVPNSPLHFGNGTRLTVT.

J is TRBJ2-1 and V is TRBV4-2, with D unresolved. Trimming removed 1 base at V and 6 bases at J, with 13 bases between. The CDR3 extends over 15 amino acids. Germline V gene data show CDR1 as LGHNA and CDR2 as YNFKEQ. CDR3: CASSQGESLANEQFF. In DNA, the CDR3 is TGTGCCAGCAGCCAAGGTGAAAGCTTAGCCAATGAGCAGTTCTTC.

The chain has TRBV27 and TRBJ1-3, with D unresolved. V lost 4 bases, J lost 0 bases, and 7 bases lay in between. The CDR3 consists of 14 residues. Germline values: CDR1 MNHEY, CDR2 SMNVEV (reference sequence). The CDR3 reads CASSYGGSGNTIYF. CDR3 bases: TGTGCCAGCAGTTATGGAGGCTCTGGAAACACCATATATTTT.

The gene calls are TRBV27 and TRBJ1-5, with 7 bases that match TRBD1. From germline, CDR1 is MNHEY and CDR2 SMNVEV (reference sequence). V gave up 0 bases and J gave up 4 bases; unmatched junction bases: 3. The CDR3 consists of 15 residues. The CDR3 DNA sequence: TGTGCCAGCAGTTTATCTGGGACAGCAAATCAGCCCCAGCATTTT. Translation: CASSLSGTANQPQHF.

The chain has TRBV6-5 and TRBJ2-7; the match to TRBD1 covers 9 bases. Per the germline V gene, CDR1 is MNHEY and CDR2 is SVGAGI. The CDR3 contains 13 residues. Trimming cost V 10 bases and J 5 bases; bases outside gene matches: 9. CDR3 nucleotides: TGTGCCACCCAGGGACAGGGAATCCACGAGCAGTACTTC. Encoded protein: CATQGQGIHEQYF.

The V gene is TRBV28, the J gene TRBJ2-7; D possibly corresponds to TRBD1 (5 bases). This CDR3 is 13 amino acids long. Trimming pared 3 bases from V and 6 bases from J, leaving 12 bases between. CDR1 and CDR2 from the germline V gene are MDHEN and SYDVKM. In nucleotides, the CDR3 is TGTGCCAGCAGTTTCCCGACAGTTCGCGAGCAGTACTTC. It translates to CASSFPTVREQYF.

The CDR3: CASSTGTGFEKLFF. The CDR3 region has the DNA TGTGCCAGCAGCACCGGGACAGGGTTTGAAAAACTGTTTTTT. The chain links TRBV6-6 to TRBJ1-4; 9 bases match TRBD1. V shed 6 bases, J shed 7 bases, and the junction held 6 bases outside the gene matches. This CDR3 contains 14 residues. Germline loops: CDR1 MNHNY, CDR2 SVGAGI (reference sequence).